One sample yielded the 32 T cell receptor beta chains listed below, sequenced in a study of shared clonotypes between healthy human individuals. Sequenced by immunoSEQ multiplex PCR; TCRdb stores in-frame clones only, minus some. This table holds hundreds of thousands of clones, about 91% found once. In the naive CD8 group, cells lacked CD45RO and were positively selected for CCR7, so terminally differentiated effector memory CD45RA+ cells were left out. The specimen sequenced was naive CD8+ T cells sorted from blood. These receptors were collected from a man aged 30 to 39 in good health.

J is TRBJ2-3 and V is TRBV28; 8 bases agree with TRBD2. The CDR3 is 16 amino acids. Germline V CDR1 and CDR2: MDHEN, SYDVKM. The J segment lost 0 bases and the V segment lost 6 bases, leaving 8 bases of the junction unmatched. The chain's CDR3 is CASRRGTRVSTDTQYF. The CDR3 DNA follows: TGTGCCAGCAGAAGGGGGACTAGGGTTAGCACAGATACGCAGTATTTT.

The genes are TRBV7-6 and TRBJ2-3; 15 bases map to TRBD2. In germline, CDR1 is SGHVS, CDR2 FNYEAQ. The junction had 6 bases not matched to a gene; V was cut back by 3 bases and J by 2 bases. This CDR3 region has 18 residues. The chain's CDR3 is CASSLGLAGGINTDTQYF. The CDR3 region has the DNA TGTGCCAGCAGCTTGGGACTAGCGGGAGGTATTAACACAGATACGCAGTATTTT.

This chain uses TRBV4-3 with TRBJ2-3; D is ambiguous. The V and J ends lost 0 bases and 0 bases respectively, with 7 bases between them. Germline V gene lookup returns CDR1 LGHNA and CDR2 YSLEER. The CDR3 consists of 15 residues. CDR3 DNA: TGCGCCAGCAGCCAAGATATCAGTAGCACAGATACGCAGTATTTT. Amino acids: CASSQDISSTDTQYF.

The chain uses TRBV7-6 and TRBJ1-1; 10 bases align to TRBD1. Trimming took 5 bases from V and 4 from J; bases not matched to a gene: 10. CDR3 length: 16 amino acids. The germline V gene encodes CDR1 SGHVS and CDR2 FNYEAQ. The CDR3 DNA sequence: TGTGCCAGCAGCCCCGGGACAGGGGACATGAGCACTGAAGCTTTCTTT. The encoded protein is CASSPGTGDMSTEAFF.

The chain carries TRBV7-9 and TRBJ2-5, with 9 bases fitting TRBD1. Germline CDR1 reads SEHNR; CDR2 reads FQNEAQ (reference sequence). The CDR3 runs 14 residues. V trimming: 7 bases; J trimming: 5 bases; junction bases outside the gene matches: 8. CDR3 sequence (DNA): TGTGCCAGCACCCCCGGGACAGGGATGGAGACCCAGTACTTC. Its translation is CASTPGTGMETQYF.

The genes are TRBV27 and TRBJ2-1; 8 bases map to TRBD2. The CDR3 covers 16 residues. CDR1 is MNHEY and CDR2 is SMNVEV in the germline V gene (reference sequence). The ends lost 4 bases at V and 3 bases at J; junction bases unmatched: 8. CDR3 residues: CASSSSPAGDYNEQFF. In DNA form, the CDR3 reads TGTGCCAGCAGTTCCAGTCCAGCGGGGGACTACAATGAGCAGTTCTTC.

The chain links TRBV19 to TRBJ2-1, with 13 bases matching TRBD2. Germline trimming cut 3 bases from V and 5 bases from J; bases unmatched to any gene: 4. Germline CDR1 LNHDA, CDR2 SQIVND (reference sequence). CDR3 length: 16 amino acids. As DNA, the CDR3 is TGTGCCAGTAGTATTATGGGGACTAGCGGGAACAATGAGCAGTTCTTC. Its protein is CASSIMGTSGNNEQFF.

This chain joins TRBV30 and TRBJ1-2, with D hard to call. Per germline, CDR1 GTSNPN and CDR2 SVGIG (reference sequence). This CDR3 contains 15 residues. Deletions cut 1 base from V and 4 bases from J, with 16 bases between. The CDR3 nucleotides read TGTGCCTGGAGTGCTGACATCGTTGTATTCTATGGCTACACCTTC. Residues: CAWSADIVVFYGYTF.

The chain carries TRBV7-3 and TRBJ2-1; 10 bases align to TRBD1. The CDR3 totals 16 residues. The trim removed 5 bases at V and 3 bases at J, leaving 7 bases unmatched. Germline values: CDR1 SGHTA, CDR2 FQGTGA. The CDR3 loop is CASSLKGTGDYNEQFF. CDR3 DNA: TGTGCCAGCAGCCTAAAAGGGACAGGGGACTACAATGAGCAGTTCTTC.

CDR3 sequence: CASSSGFVHQPQHF. The CDR3 bases are TGTGCCAGCAGCTCCGGGTTTGTGCATCAGCCCCAGCATTTT. The V and J genes are TRBV7-9 and TRBJ1-5, with D uncertain. V was cut by 4 bases and J by 5 bases, with 12 bases left in between. CDR1 is SEHNR, CDR2 FQNEAQ, per germline (reference sequence). The CDR3 has 14 amino acids.

J is TRBJ1-1 and V is TRBV13; TRBD1 aligns across 7 bases. CDR1 is PRHDT and CDR2 is FYEKMQ in the germline V gene (reference sequence). CDR3 size: 14 residues. J was trimmed by 0 bases and V by 5 bases; bases with no gene match: 3. CDR3 amino acids: CASSPGQMNTEAFF. The DNA for the CDR3 is TGTGCCAGCAGCCCGGGACAGATGAACACTGAAGCTTTCTTT.

CDR3 nucleotide sequence: TGCGCCAGCACCACCCGGGACTTAAGCACAGATACGCAGTATTTT. Translating gives CASTTRDLSTDTQYF. This sequence joins TRBV5-1 and TRBJ2-3, with TRBD2 as a possible D gene (6 bases). The CDR3 contains 15 residues. V was cut by 6 bases and J by 0 bases, with 14 bases left in between. Germline V gene data show CDR1 as SGHRS and CDR2 as YFSETQ. Looking up the rest from reference TRBV5-1 and TRBJ2-3 gives the full variable domain: KAGVTQTPRYLIKTRGQQVTLSCSPISGHRSVSWYQQTPGQGLQFLFEYFSETQRNKGNFPGRFSGRQFSNSRSEMNVSTLELGDSALYLCASTTRDLSTDTQYFGPGTRLTVL.

The CDR3 coding sequence is TGCGCCAGCAGCCGAAGGGGGTCCTCTGGAAACACCATATATTTT. Translation gives CASSRRGSSGNTIYF. J is TRBJ1-3 and V is TRBV4-1; tentative D call: TRBD1 (6 bases). V lost 4 bases to trimming and J lost 0 bases, with 10 bases between them. The CDR3 consists of 15 residues. The germline V gene encodes CDR1 MGHRA and CDR2 YSYEKL.

The chain uses TRBV7-2 and TRBJ1-5, with unresolved D. V was cut by 2 bases and J by 0 bases, with 8 bases left in between. Per germline, CDR1 SGHTA and CDR2 FQGNSA. The CDR3 is 15 residues long. The CDR3 region has the DNA TGTGCCAGCAGCTTATCGGGTTATAGCAATCAGCCCCAGCATTTT. Translation: CASSLSGYSNQPQHF.

V is TRBV29-1 and J is TRBJ2-3, with 8 bases matching TRBD1. The CDR3 sequence is 15 residues long. The V and J ends lost 2 bases and 4 bases, in that order; junction bases with no gene match: 8. Looked up from germline, CDR1 is SQVTM and CDR2 is ANQGSEA. The DNA of the CDR3 is TGCAGCGTTGAATATGGGACAGGTCCCGCAGATACGCAGTATTTT. This translates into CSVEYGTGPADTQYF.

The chain uses TRBV28 and TRBJ2-7; 9 bases agree with TRBD1. V was pared by 4 bases and J by 4 bases, with 5 bases of the junction left unmatched. The CDR3 has 14 residues. Germline loops: CDR1 MDHEN, CDR2 SYDVKM. The CDR3: CASSYRDRVYEQYF. The CDR3 nucleotides are TGTGCCAGCAGTTACCGGGACAGGGTATACGAGCAGTACTTC.

This rearrangement joins TRBV7-9 to TRBJ1-3; D is unresolved. There are 12 residues in the CDR3. The V end was cut by 3 bases, the J end by 7 bases, with 7 bases between. Germline assignment: CDR1 SEHNR and CDR2 FQNEAQ (reference sequence). In DNA form, the CDR3 reads TGTGCCAGCAGCTTCCTTGTGAACACCATATATTTT. Translation gives CASSFLVNTIYF.

The J gene is TRBJ2-5, the V gene TRBV7-9; D is unresolved. Trimming removed 4 bases at V and 5 bases at J, with 14 bases between. The CDR3 length is 14 residues. Germline lookup yields CDR1 SEHNR and CDR2 FQNEAQ (reference sequence). This CDR3 reads CASSSFAVWETQYF. The CDR3, as DNA: TGTGCCAGCAGCTCTTTCGCAGTCTGGGAGACCCAGTACTTC.

V and J are TRBV5-4 and TRBJ1-1; D is unresolved. The CDR3 runs 14 residues. Looked up from germline, CDR1 is SGHNT and CDR2 is YYREEE (reference sequence). Trimming removed 0 bases at V and 1 base at J, with 7 bases between. The CDR3 region is CASSLVTENTEAFF. The CDR3 DNA follows: TGTGCCAGCAGCTTGGTAACTGAGAACACTGAAGCTTTCTTT.

The chain recombines TRBV5-1 with TRBJ2-7; a weak D match, TRBD2 (10 bases). This CDR3 contains 16 residues. V lost 6 bases, J lost 2 bases, and 21 bases lay in between. CDR1 is SGHRS and CDR2 is YFSETQ in the germline V gene. CDR3 coding DNA: TGCGCCAGCAACAGGGGGCAAACTAGCGGGGCCTACGAGCAGTACTTC. Its protein is CASNRGQTSGAYEQYF.

The chain recombines TRBV10-2 with TRBJ1-1; D unresolved. Deletions cut 2 bases from V and 1 base from J, with 14 bases between. The germline V gene has CDR1 WSHSY and CDR2 SAAADI. The CDR3 contains 16 residues. CDR3 amino acids: CASSERVLLGNTEAFF. The CDR3 nucleotides read TGCGCCAGCAGTGAGAGGGTATTGTTAGGGAACACTGAAGCTTTCTTT.

The chain has TRBV30 and TRBJ1-5, with 7 bases aligning to TRBD1. V was clipped by 3 bases and J by 2 bases; unmatched bases: 4. The CDR3 is 14 amino acids. The germline V gene encodes CDR1 GTSNPN and CDR2 SVGIG (reference sequence). The CDR3 protein is CAWSEGQGNQPQHF. Written as DNA, the CDR3 is TGTGCCTGGAGCGAAGGACAGGGCAATCAGCCCCAGCATTTT. The variable domain in full, with the rest retrieved from reference TRBV30 and TRBJ1-5, is SQTIHQWPATLVQPVGSPLSLECTVEGTSNPNLYWYRQAAGRGLQLLFYSVGIGQISSEVPQNLSASRPQDRQFILSSKKLLLSDSGFYLCAWSEGQGNQPQHFGDGTRLSIL.

The V call is TRBV5-6, the J call TRBJ1-6; 7 bases map to TRBD1. The V gene end was trimmed by 0 bases and the J gene end by 11 bases; junction bases not matched to a gene: 8. The CDR3 is made up of 15 amino acids. Germline V gives CDR1 SGHDT, CDR2 YYEEEE. This CDR3 reads CASSLEGAGSPPLHF. DNA of the CDR3: TGTGCCAGCAGCTTGGAGGGGGCAGGTTCGCCACCCCTCCACTTT.

The chain has TRBV28 and TRBJ2-7; 9 nucleotides agree with TRBD1. The germline CDR1 and CDR2 sequences are MDHEN and SYDVKM. V shed 8 bases and J 11 bases; nucleotides not matched to a gene: 16. The CDR3 loop spans 14 amino acids. The chain's CDR3 is CASCRDREGTTKYF. The CDR3 nucleotides read TGTGCCAGCTGTAGGGACAGGGAAGGGACTACCAAGTACTTC.

The rearrangement uses TRBV28 and TRBJ2-1; 9 nucleotides align to TRBD2. Per germline, CDR1 MDHEN and CDR2 SYDVKM. The V and J ends lost 7 bases and 8 bases, in that order; junction bases with no gene match: 12. The CDR3 extends over 15 amino acids. The CDR3 here is CASINSGSGLYEQFF. CDR3 DNA: TGTGCCAGCATTAATAGCGGGAGTGGTCTTTATGAGCAGTTCTTC.

The rearrangement links TRBV19 to TRBJ2-3, with TRBD2 matching 10 bases. This CDR3 has 16 residues. Germline lookup yields CDR1 LNHDA and CDR2 SQIVND (reference sequence). V lost 7 bases to trimming and J lost 2 bases; unmatched junction nucleotides: 9. CDR3 residues: CASTPGLAVSTDTQYF. CDR3 in DNA: TGTGCCAGTACCCCAGGACTAGCGGTTTCCACAGATACGCAGTATTTT.

This chain links TRBV4-1 with TRBJ2-7; 9 bases are shared with TRBD1. The J segment lost 0 bases and the V segment lost 1 base, leaving 4 bases of the junction unmatched. Germline V gene lookup returns CDR1 MGHRA and CDR2 YSYEKL. This CDR3 contains 16 residues. The CDR3 bases are TGCGCCAGCAGCCAAGGCCCGGGACAGGGCTCCTACGAGCAGTACTTC. Protein: CASSQGPGQGSYEQYF.

CDR3 bases: TGTGCCAGCAGCTTGGCCTACCGCACAGTTCCCTACGAGCAGTACTTC. Amino acids: CASSLAYRTVPYEQYF. This chain uses TRBV5-5 with TRBJ2-7, with D unresolved. The CDR3 covers 16 residues. The germline V gene has CDR1 SGHKS and CDR2 YYEKEE (reference sequence). Trimming took 0 bases from V and 2 from J, leaving 15 bases between them.

The J gene is TRBJ1-1, the V gene TRBV19, with D perhaps matching TRBD1 (6 bases). CDR1 and CDR2 (germline): LNHDA, SQIVND (reference sequence). V lost 6 bases to trimming and J lost 0 bases, with 14 bases between them. The CDR3 length is 15 residues. The CDR3, as DNA: TGTGCCAGTAGCGGGACACGCGAAGTGAACACTGAAGCTTTCTTT. It translates to CASSGTREVNTEAFF.

CDR3 nucleotide sequence: TGTGCCAGTGCTGGCGGGGAAGAGACCCAGTACTTC. Residues: CASAGGEETQYF. The rearrangement uses TRBV2 and TRBJ2-5; possible D gene TRBD2, 6 bases. Looked up from germline, CDR1 is SNHLY and CDR2 is FYNNEI. Between the trimmed V and J ends, which lost 9 bases and 3 bases, there was a span of 11 bases. This CDR3 region has 12 residues.

This sequence joins TRBV7-2 and TRBJ2-7, with 7 bases fitting TRBD2. CDR3 size: 17 residues. In germline, CDR1 is SGHTA, CDR2 FQGNSA. The junction had 15 bases not matched to a gene; V was cut back by 4 bases and J by 3 bases. CDR3 region: CASSSPKRAGEVYEQYF. CDR3 nucleotide sequence: TGTGCCAGCAGCTCCCCCAAGAGGGCGGGAGAGGTCTACGAGCAGTACTTC.

The chain employs TRBV29-1 and TRBJ2-6; no clear D. The CDR3 spans 13 residues. CDR1 is SQVTM, CDR2 ANQGSEA, per germline. V lost 2 bases to trimming and J lost 4 bases, with 6 bases between them. The CDR3 sequence is CSVETPGANVLTF. The CDR3 DNA reads as TGCAGCGTTGAAACCCCCGGGGCCAACGTCCTGACTTTC.